The rows below give T cell receptor beta chains drawn from one sample of a study of beta chain features in type 1 diabetes. The assay was immunoSEQ multiplex PCR, and TCRdb's table has in-frame clones only and misses some. The data contain a few hundred thousand clones, approximately 12% of them singletons. Sequenced sample: naive CD4+ T cells from blood. These receptors were obtained from a woman under 30 with type 1 diabetes. CDR3s include the opening cysteine and the closing phenylalanine or tryptophan. A D gene is named only where the DNA matches it firmly. The listing skips clone size in some rows; elsewhere it reads once, few, many or a size class.

d_call j_call v_call clone_size cdr3_aa cdr3_nt
NA TRBJ2-1 TRBV30 NA CAWRPGLSYNEQFF TGTGCCTGGAGGCCGGGACTCTCCTACAATGAGCAGTTCTTC
NA TRBJ1-5 TRBV30 NA CAWSVPGFNNQPQHF TGTGCCTGGAGTGTACCAGGGTTCAACAATCAGCCCCAGCATTTT
TRBD2 TRBJ2-5 TRBV18 NA CASSLRGEGETQYF TGTGCCAGCTCACTCCGCGGGGAGGGAGAGACCCAGTACTTC
TRBD1 TRBJ1-2 TRBV6-6 NA CATTDRASYGYTF TGTGCCACCACCGACAGGGCTAGCTATGGCTACACCTTC
TRBD1 TRBJ2-6 TRBV18 NA CASSPPGQGTGANVLTF TGTGCCAGCTCCCCTCCGGGACAGGGAACTGGGGCCAACGTCCTGACTTTC
TRBD2 TRBJ2-3 TRBV25-1 few CASRSGSSTDTQYF TGTGCCAGCCGGAGCGGGAGTAGTACAGATACGCAGTATTTT
TRBD1 TRBJ2-1 TRBV5-4 NA CASSPPDRGLYNEQFF TGTGCCAGCAGCCCCCCGGACAGGGGGTTATACAATGAGCAGTTCTTC
TRBD1 TRBJ2-7 TRBV27 NA CASKRAGTATDEQYF TGTGCCAGCAAACGTGCCGGGACAGCGACCGACGAGCAGTACTTC
TRBD1 TRBJ1-1 TRBV28 NA CASSLGTGGTEAFF TGTGCCAGCAGTTTGGGGACAGGGGGCACTGAAGCTTTCTTT
NA TRBJ2-5 TRBV23-1 many CASNTGTAVETQYF TGCGCCAGCAACACAGGGACGGCGGTAGAGACCCAGTACTTC
TRBD2 TRBJ2-1 TRBV7-7 few CASSRGTSGDNEQFF TGTGCCAGCAGCCGAGGGACTAGCGGCGACAATGAGCAGTTCTTC
NA TRBJ2-5 TRBV28 NA CASSLPVRETQYF TGTGCCAGCAGTTTACCCGTTCGAGAGACCCAGTACTTC
NA TRBJ2-7 TRBV28 few CASSFYYEQYF TGTGCCAGCAGTTTTTATTACGAGCAGTACTTC
NA TRBJ1-1 TRBV5-4 few CASSRGNTEAFF TGTGCCAGCAGCCGGGGGAACACTGAAGCTTTCTTT
TRBD1 TRBJ2-7 TRBV11-1 NA CASSLGDRGPYEQYF TGTGCCAGCAGCTTAGGGGACAGGGGGCCCTACGAGCAGTACTTC
NA TRBJ2-5 TRBV7-6 NA CASGLGGGGETQYF TGTGCCAGCGGCCTAGGAGGGGGCGGAGAGACCCAGTACTTC
TRBD2 TRBJ2-5 TRBV30 NA CAWSMGSGKETQYF TGTGCCTGGAGTATGGGTAGCGGGAAAGAGACCCAGTACTTC
TRBD2 TRBJ2-1 TRBV5-1 NA CASSPSGRARNEQFF TGCGCCAGCAGCCCCAGCGGGAGGGCCCGGAATGAGCAGTTCTTC
NA TRBJ2-3 TRBV18 NA CASSPRGGTDTQYF TGTGCCAGCTCACCACGGGGGGGCACAGATACGCAGTATTTT
NA TRBJ2-6 TRBV14 NA CASSRRGAGANVLTF TGTGCCAGCAGCCGGCGGGGCGCTGGGGCCAACGTCCTGACTTTC
NA TRBJ2-7 TRBV11-3 few CASSPASGVREQYF TGTGCCAGCAGCCCCGCATCAGGGGTGCGAGAGCAGTACTTC
TRBD1 TRBJ1-1 TRBV6-5 NA CASIRTGIGTEAFF TGTGCCAGCATTCGGACAGGGATAGGCACTGAAGCTTTCTTT
NA TRBJ1-2 TRBV30 few CAWSDGGRVGYTF TGTGCCTGGAGTGACGGGGGACGGGTTGGCTACACCTTC
TRBD2 TRBJ2-5 TRBV10-3 few CAISESSGRGTTGTQYF TGTGCCATCAGTGAATCGAGCGGGAGAGGCACCACGGGGACCCAGTACTTC
TRBD1 TRBJ2-3 TRBV5-6 few CASSPGQRRTDTQYF TGTGCCAGCAGCCCGGGACAGCGTCGCACAGATACGCAGTATTTT
TRBD1 TRBJ1-2 TRBV27 NA CASRPGTGLYGYTF TGTGCCAGCAGACCAGGGACAGGGCTCTATGGCTACACCTTC
NA TRBJ2-7 TRBV9 few CASSVGGSGSYEQYF TGTGCCAGCAGCGTAGGGGGTAGCGGTTCGTACGAGCAGTACTTC
TRBD2 TRBJ2-1 TRBV5-4 NA CASSLSGGPYNEQFF TGTGCCAGCAGCCTTAGCGGGGGGCCGTACAATGAGCAGTTCTTC
NA TRBJ2-7 TRBV30 few CAWSNGGGPTVYEQYF TGTGCCTGGAGTAATGGAGGAGGGCCAACGGTCTACGAGCAGTACTTC
NA TRBJ2-2 TRBV7-9 NA CASSPGAAEATGELFF TGTGCCAGCAGCCCTGGCGCGGCGGAAGCCACCGGGGAGCTGTTTTTT
NA TRBJ2-5 TRBV27 few CASSFSRKETQYF TGTGCCAGCAGTTTTTCGAGAAAAGAGACCCAGTACTTC
TRBD2 TRBJ2-3 TRBV27 NA CASSLVTSASSTDTQYF TGTGCCAGCAGTTTAGTGACTAGCGCCTCTAGCACAGATACGCAGTATTTT
NA TRBJ1-2 TRBV20-1 NA CSAKGFFGYTF TGCAGTGCAAAGGGGTTTTTTGGCTACACCTTC
TRBD1 TRBJ1-1 TRBV5-1 NA CASSLAQGRKNTEAFF TGCGCCAGCAGCTTGGCACAGGGGAGGAAAAACACTGAAGCTTTCTTT
NA TRBJ1-5 TRBV14 few CASSDSSNQPQHF TGTGCCAGCAGCGACAGTAGCAATCAGCCCCAGCATTTT
TRBD1 TRBJ1-5 TRBV30 few CAWSRGQNGNQPQHF TGTGCCTGGAGTCGGGGACAGAACGGCAATCAGCCCCAGCATTTT
NA TRBJ2-3 TRBV2 few CASSRGQTDTQYF TGTGCCAGCAGTCGCGGACAGACAGATACGCAGTATTTT
NA TRBJ2-3 TRBV10-2 few CARASEVKDTQYF TGCGCCAGAGCTAGCGAGGTGAAAGATACGCAGTATTTT
NA TRBJ2-1 TRBV19 NA CASSPYGVEEQFF TGTGCCAGTAGTCCCTACGGGGTCGAAGAGCAGTTCTTC
TRBD2 TRBJ2-1 TRBV5-4 NA CASSSRTSGIYNEQFF TGTGCCAGCAGCTCCCGGACTAGCGGTATATACAATGAGCAGTTCTTC
TRBD1 TRBJ2-7 TRBV19 NA CASSLDRNYEQYF TGTGCCAGTAGCTTGGACAGGAACTACGAGCAGTACTTC
TRBD1 TRBJ2-5 TRBV6-1 few CASSDQGVGETQYF TGTGCCAGCAGTGACCAGGGGGTAGGGGAGACCCAGTACTTC
TRBD1 TRBJ2-5 TRBV27 NA CASRTGQGDQYQETQYF TGTGCCAGCAGGACGGGACAGGGGGATCAGTACCAAGAGACCCAGTACTTC